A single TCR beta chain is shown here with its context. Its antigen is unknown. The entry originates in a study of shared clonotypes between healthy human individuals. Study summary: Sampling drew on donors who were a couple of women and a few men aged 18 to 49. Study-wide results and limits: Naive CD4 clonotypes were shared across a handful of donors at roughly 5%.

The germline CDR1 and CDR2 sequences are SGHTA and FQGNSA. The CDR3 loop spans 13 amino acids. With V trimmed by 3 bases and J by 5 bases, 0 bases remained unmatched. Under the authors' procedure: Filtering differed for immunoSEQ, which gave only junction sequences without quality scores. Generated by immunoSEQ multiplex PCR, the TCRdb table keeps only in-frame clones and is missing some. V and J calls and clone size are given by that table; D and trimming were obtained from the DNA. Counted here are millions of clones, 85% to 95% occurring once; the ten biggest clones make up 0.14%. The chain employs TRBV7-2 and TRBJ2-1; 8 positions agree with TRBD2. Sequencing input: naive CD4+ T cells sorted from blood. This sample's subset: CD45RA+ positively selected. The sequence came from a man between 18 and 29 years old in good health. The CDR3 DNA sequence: TGTGCCAGCAGCTTGACTAGCGACAATGAGCAGTTCTTC. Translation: CASSLTSDNEQFF.